This T cell receptor (beta chain) was profiled in a study of T cells after yellow fever vaccination (dated by TCRdb to 2018 to 2020). At the level of the whole study: The SMART-Seq v4 Ultra Low Input RNA kit was used to prepare libraries from fractions with low cell numbers. Blood was collected at multiple timepoints before and after primary and secondary immunization, and bulk PBMC replicates and cell subsets were isolated. Two healthy male donors, one aged 18 to 30 and one aged 30 to 40 years, made up the cohort. To track T-cell clones before and after primary and booster YFV17D yellow fever vaccination, bulk TCR alpha and beta repertoires were sequenced longitudinally.

This clonotype showed up just a few times. Its antigen is still unknown. No base quality values were provided; no much bigger clone lies one nucleotide off. TCR cDNA was synthesized by 5'RACE template switching, through which a universal primer site and unique molecular identifiers were introduced. cDNA synthesis was primed from both the TCR alpha and TCR beta constant segments. Library amplification involved two PCR steps, and the second step added sample barcodes and sequencing adapters. Libraries were sequenced on Illumina HiSeq 2500 (2x100 bp) or NovaSeq (2x150 bp). As for the original processing: MIGEC was used to demultiplex reads and collapse the reads into UMI consensus sequences, and MiXCR was used for V(D)J alignment. Clonotypes responding to the vaccine were identified with edgeR on replicate PBMC samples, with the criteria of FDR below 0.01 and a log2 fold change above 5 up to day 15. CD4 or CD8 identity was assigned to each bulk clonotype according to whether the clonotype was present at higher abundance in the sequenced CD4 repertoire or the sequenced CD8 repertoire. The raw public reads went through TCRdb reprocessing: fastp at Q25, MiXCR clone calling, in-frame beta chains kept. Rows are combined by CDR3 protein, so each entry shows the most common genes and DNA. TCRdb, not the authors, supplied the V and J calls. This sample lists hundreds of thousands of distinct CDR3 sequences; around 21% were detected once. The ten largest clones add up to 13% to 15% of the sample.

General conclusions and limits of the study: A small share of clonotypes was detected in both CD4 and CD8 compartments, with the overlap likely arising from convergent recombination. After the booster, most clones that had expanded after primary vaccination were detected again (around 97% of CD4 and over 75% of CD8), suggesting broad maintenance of memory. Computational filtering was required because FACS-sorted repertoires could contain abundant contaminating clonotypes from the bulk population. Compared with the primary T-cell response, the secondary T-cell response was faster but weaker, reaching its peak on day 5 rather than on day 15. Only a couple of donors were included in the study, so the extent to which the findings can be generalized is limited.

The treatment or condition label on this specimen signifies: live attenuated yellow fever vaccine strain. At every blood-draw timepoint, two biological replicates of bulk PBMCs were collected. A standard Ficoll-Paque protocol was used to isolate PBMCs from peripheral blood. TriZol was used to extract RNA from bulk PBMCs, CD4 and CD8 fractions, and dextramer-positive and dextramer-negative fractions. The CDR3 runs 15 amino acids, cysteine and phenylalanine included. Left in the record is the CDR3 DNA by itself, 45 bases read in frame from the first base. The CDR1 and CDR2 encoded by the germline V gene (reference sequence) are SSHAT and FNYEAQ. For this chain, trimming is 5 bases at the V end and 3 bases at the J end, and the number of junction bases without a gene match is 10.

Recombination joined TRBV7-7 with TRBJ2-7, with TRBD1 matching 7 junction bases. The source was PBMCs, collected 15 days after the yellow fever booster vaccination. The TCR comes from a man aged 25-45 years who received the YFV17D yellow fever vaccine. The bases read TGTGCCAGCAGCGAAGGGACAGATAATTACTACGAGCAGTACTTC. This yields the protein CASSEGTDNYYEQYF. Beyond the CDR3, the reference TRBV7-7 and TRBJ2-7 genes provide the residues; the full variable domain reads: GAGVSQSPRYKVTKRGQDVTLRCDPISSHATLYWYQQALGQGPEFLTYFNYEAQPDKSGLPSDRFSAERPEGSISTLTIQRTEQRDSAMYRCASSEGTDNYYEQYFGPGTRLTVT.